Below, one T cell receptor beta chain is given with its context. What it binds is not known. This specimen belongs to a study of Ad26.COV2.S vaccination and SARS-CoV-2 variants. Study-level information: In the COV1001 trial, the donor was in the Ad26.COV2.S arm.

V was shortened by 1 base and J by 6 bases, with 9 bases between the two germline ends. Germline V gene sequence: CDR1 SGHAT, CDR2 FQDESV (reference sequence). This CDR3 comprises 13 residues. Treatment specified: about 20 received Ad26.COV2.S at low or high dose, single or two shots; about 5 received placebo; per-sample allocation not given. Collection of samples fell on day 63 after the first vaccine or placebo injection. Study-wide results and limits: Possible underestimation of total T cell responses by the TCR breadth and depth analyses was noted.

Some clones are missing from TCRdb's copy, which holds only in-frame ones; the method was immunoSEQ multiplex PCR. Here the sample spans 510,000 or so clones, 87% being singletons. The origin of this receptor is a person aged 18-65 years who received the Ad26.COV2.S COVID-19 vaccine or a placebo. The chain recombines TRBV11-1 with TRBJ1-1; no clear D. Source: peripheral blood, taken in a trial of Ad26.COV2.S vaccine versus placebo. The CDR3 is CASSLVAAAEAFF. The DNA for the CDR3 is TGTGCCAGCAGCTTAGTAGCGGCAGCTGAAGCTTTCTTT.